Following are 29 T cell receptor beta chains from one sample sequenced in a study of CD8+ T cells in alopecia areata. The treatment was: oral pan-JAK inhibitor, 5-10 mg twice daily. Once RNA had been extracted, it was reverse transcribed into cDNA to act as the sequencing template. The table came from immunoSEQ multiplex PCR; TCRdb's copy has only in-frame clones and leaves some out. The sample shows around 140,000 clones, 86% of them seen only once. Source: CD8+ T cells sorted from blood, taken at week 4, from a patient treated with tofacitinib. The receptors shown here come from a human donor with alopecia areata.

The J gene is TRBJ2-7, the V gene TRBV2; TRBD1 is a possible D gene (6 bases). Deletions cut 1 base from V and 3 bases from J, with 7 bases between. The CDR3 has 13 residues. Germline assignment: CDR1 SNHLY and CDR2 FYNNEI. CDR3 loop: CASSEGDNYEQYF. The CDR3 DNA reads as TGTGCCAGCAGTGAAGGGGACAACTACGAGCAGTACTTC.

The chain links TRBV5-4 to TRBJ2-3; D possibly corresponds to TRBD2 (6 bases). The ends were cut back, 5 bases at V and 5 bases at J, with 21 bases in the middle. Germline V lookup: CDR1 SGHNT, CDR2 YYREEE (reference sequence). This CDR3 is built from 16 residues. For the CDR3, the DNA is TGTGCCAGCAGTATACGCTTTTCCGGGACTCAAGATACGCAGTATTTT. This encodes CASSIRFSGTQDTQYF.

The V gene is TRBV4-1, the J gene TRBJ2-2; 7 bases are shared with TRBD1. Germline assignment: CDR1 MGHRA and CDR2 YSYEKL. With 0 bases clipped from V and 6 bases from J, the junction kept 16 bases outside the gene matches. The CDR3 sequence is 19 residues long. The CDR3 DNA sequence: TGCGCCAGCAGCCAAGACCCGCCGACAGGGTATAGTTACGCCGGGGAGCTGTTTTTT. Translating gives CASSQDPPTGYSYAGELFF.

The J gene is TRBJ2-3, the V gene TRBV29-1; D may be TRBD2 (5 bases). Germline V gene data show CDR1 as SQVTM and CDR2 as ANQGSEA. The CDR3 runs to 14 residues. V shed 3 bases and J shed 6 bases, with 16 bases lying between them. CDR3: CSVEGAGVVDTQYF. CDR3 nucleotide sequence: TGCAGCGTTGAGGGAGCTGGGGTAGTGGATACGCAGTATTTT.

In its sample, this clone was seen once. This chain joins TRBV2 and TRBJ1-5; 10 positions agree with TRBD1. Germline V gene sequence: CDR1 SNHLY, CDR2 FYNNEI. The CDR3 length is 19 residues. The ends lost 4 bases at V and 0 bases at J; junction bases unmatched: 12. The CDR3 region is CASSVFGTGATSSNQPQHF. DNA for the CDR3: TGTGCCAGCAGTGTTTTTGGGACAGGGGCTACTTCTAGCAATCAGCCCCAGCATTTT. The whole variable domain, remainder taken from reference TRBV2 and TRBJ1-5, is EPEVTQTPSHQVTQMGQEVILRCVPISNHLYFYWYRQILGQKVEFLVSFYNNEISEKSEIFDDQFSVERPDGSNFTLKIRSTKLEDSAMYFCASSVFGTGATSSNQPQHFGDGTRLSIL.

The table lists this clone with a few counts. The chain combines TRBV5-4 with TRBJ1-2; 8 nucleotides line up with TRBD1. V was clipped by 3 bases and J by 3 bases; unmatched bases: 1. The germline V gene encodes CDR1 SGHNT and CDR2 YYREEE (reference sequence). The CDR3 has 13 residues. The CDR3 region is CASSSGQDYGYTF. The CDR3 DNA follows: TGTGCCAGCAGCTCGGGACAGGACTATGGCTACACCTTC.

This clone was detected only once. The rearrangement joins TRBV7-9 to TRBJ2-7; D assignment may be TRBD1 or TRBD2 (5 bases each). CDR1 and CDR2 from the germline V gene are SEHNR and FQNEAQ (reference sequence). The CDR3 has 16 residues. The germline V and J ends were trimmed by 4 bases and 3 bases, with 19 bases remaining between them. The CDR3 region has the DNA TGTGCCAGCAGCTCCTCAGGGAGAAGCATCGTCTACGAGCAGTACTTC. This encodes CASSSSGRSIVYEQYF.

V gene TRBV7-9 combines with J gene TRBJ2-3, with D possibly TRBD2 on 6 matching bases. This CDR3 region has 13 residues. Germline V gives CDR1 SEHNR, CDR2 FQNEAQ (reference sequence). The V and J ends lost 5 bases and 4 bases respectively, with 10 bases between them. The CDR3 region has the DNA TGTGCCAGCAGCGGCGGGACCCCAGATACGCAGTATTTT. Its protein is CASSGGTPDTQYF.

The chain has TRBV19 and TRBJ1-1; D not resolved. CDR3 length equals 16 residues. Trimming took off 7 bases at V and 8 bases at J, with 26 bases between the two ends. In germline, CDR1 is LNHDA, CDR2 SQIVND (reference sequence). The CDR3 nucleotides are TGTGCCAGTAACTTGATAGACCGACACCCTCCCAGCGAAGCTTTCTTT. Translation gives CASNLIDRHPPSEAFF.

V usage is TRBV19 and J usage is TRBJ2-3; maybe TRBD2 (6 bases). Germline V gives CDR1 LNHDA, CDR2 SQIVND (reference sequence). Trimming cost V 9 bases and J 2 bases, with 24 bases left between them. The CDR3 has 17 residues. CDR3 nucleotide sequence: TGTGCCAGCTCCCCTGACTCTAGCGAATTACCCACAGATACGCAGTATTTT. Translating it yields CASSPDSSELPTDTQYF.

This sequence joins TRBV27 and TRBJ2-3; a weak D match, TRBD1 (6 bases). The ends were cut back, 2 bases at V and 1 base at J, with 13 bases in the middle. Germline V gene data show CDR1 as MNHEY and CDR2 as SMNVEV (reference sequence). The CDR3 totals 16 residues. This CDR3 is CASSLLRTEGTDTQYF. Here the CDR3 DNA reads TGTGCCAGCAGTTTACTCCGGACAGAGGGCACAGATACGCAGTATTTT.

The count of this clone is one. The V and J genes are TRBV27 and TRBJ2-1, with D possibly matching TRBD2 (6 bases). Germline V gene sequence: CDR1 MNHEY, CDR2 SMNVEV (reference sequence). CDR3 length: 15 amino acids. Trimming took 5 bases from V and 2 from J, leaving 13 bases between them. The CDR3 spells CASSPTPGAYNEQFF. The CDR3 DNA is TGTGCCAGCAGTCCCACGCCGGGAGCCTACAATGAGCAGTTCTTC.

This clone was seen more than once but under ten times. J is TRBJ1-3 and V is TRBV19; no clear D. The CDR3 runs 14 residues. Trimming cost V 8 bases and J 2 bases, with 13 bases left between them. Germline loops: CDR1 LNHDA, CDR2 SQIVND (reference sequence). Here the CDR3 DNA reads TGTGCCAGTGCAGACGGAGGTCCTGGAAACACCATATATTTT. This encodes CASADGGPGNTIYF.

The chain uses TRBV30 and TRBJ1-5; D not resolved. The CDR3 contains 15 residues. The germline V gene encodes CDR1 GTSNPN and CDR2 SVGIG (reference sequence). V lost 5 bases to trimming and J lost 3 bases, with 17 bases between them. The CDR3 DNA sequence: TGTGCCTGGGGCCCGGCGGGGATAAACAATCAGCCCCAGCATTTT. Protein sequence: CAWGPAGINNQPQHF.

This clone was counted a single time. In DNA, the CDR3 is TGTGCCAGCAGACTGACAGGGGGGAGCACAGATACGCAGTATTTT. This translates into CASRLTGGSTDTQYF. The gene calls are TRBV27 and TRBJ2-3; 9 positions agree with TRBD1. Per germline, CDR1 MNHEY and CDR2 SMNVEV (reference sequence). V lost 6 bases to trimming and J lost 0 bases; unmatched junction nucleotides: 4. This CDR3 has 15 amino acids.

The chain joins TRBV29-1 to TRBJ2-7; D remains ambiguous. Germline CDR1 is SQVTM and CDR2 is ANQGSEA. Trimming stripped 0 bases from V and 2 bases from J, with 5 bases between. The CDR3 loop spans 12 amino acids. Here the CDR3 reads CSVEDPTYEQYF. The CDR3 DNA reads TGCAGCGTTGAAGATCCAACCTACGAGCAGTACTTC.

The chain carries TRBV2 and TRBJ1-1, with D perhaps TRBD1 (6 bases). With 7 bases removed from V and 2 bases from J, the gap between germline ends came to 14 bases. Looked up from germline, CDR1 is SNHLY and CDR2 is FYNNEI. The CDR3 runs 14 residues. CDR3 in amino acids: CASTPGTRNTEAFF. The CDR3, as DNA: TGTGCCAGCACCCCCGGGACAAGAAACACTGAAGCTTTCTTT.

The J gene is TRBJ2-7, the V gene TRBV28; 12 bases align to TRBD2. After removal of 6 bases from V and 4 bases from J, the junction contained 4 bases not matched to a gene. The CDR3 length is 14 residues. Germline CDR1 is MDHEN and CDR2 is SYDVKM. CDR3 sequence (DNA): TGTGCCAGCAGCCCACTAGCGGGGGGTTACGAGCAGTACTTC. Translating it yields CASSPLAGGYEQYF.

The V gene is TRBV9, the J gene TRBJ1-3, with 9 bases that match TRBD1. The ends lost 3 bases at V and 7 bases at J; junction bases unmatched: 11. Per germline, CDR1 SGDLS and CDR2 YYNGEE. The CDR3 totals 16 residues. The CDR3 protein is CASSDNPGTGNNTIYF. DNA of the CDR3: TGTGCCAGCAGCGACAACCCCGGGACAGGGAATAACACCATATATTTT.

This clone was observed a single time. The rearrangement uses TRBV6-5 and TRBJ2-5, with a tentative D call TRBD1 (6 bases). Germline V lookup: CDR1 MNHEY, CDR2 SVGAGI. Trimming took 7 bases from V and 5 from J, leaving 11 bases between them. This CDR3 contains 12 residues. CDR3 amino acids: CASMGAWETQYF. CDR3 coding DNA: TGTGCCAGCATGGGGGCGTGGGAGACCCAGTACTTC.

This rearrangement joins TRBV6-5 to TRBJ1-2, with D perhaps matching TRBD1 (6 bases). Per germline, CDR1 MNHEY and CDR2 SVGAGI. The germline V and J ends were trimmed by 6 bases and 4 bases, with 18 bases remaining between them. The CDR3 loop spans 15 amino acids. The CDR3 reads CASSYAQGLGYGYTF. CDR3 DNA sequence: TGTGCCAGCAGCTACGCCCAGGGGTTGGGCTATGGCTACACCTTC.

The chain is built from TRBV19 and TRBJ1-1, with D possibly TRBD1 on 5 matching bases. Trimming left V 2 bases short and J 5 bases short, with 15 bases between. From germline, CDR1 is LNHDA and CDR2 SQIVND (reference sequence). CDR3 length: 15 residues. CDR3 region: CASSIHYQGGTEAFF. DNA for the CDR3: TGTGCCAGTAGTATACATTATCAGGGCGGTACTGAAGCTTTCTTT.

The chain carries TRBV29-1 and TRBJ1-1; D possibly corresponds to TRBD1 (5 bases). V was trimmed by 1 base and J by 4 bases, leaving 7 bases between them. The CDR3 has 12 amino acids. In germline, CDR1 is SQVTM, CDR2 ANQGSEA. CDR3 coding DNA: TGCAGCGTTGAAGGGGGCGGCACTGAAGCTTTCTTT. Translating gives CSVEGGGTEAFF. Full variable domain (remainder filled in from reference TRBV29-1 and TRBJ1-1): SAVISQKPSRDICQRGTSLTIQCQVDSQVTMMFWYRQQPGQSLTLIATANQGSEATYESGFVIDKFPISRPNLTFSTLTVSNMSPEDSSIYLCSVEGGGTEAFFGQGTRLTVV.

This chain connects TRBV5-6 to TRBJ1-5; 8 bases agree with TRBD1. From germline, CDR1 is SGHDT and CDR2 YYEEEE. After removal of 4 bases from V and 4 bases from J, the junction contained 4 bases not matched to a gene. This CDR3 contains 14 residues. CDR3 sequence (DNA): TGTGCCAGCAGCATAGGACAGGGAAATCAGCCCCAGCATTTT. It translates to CASSIGQGNQPQHF.

For the CDR3, the DNA is TGCGCCAGCAGCTTGGCCCCCACAGGGGTCAATGAGCAGTTCTTC. Protein sequence: CASSLAPTGVNEQFF. This chain joins TRBV5-1 and TRBJ2-1; 7 nucleotides line up with TRBD1. The CDR3 covers 15 residues. After removal of 0 bases from V and 6 bases from J, the junction contained 6 bases not matched to a gene. Germline V CDR1 and CDR2: SGHRS, YFSETQ.

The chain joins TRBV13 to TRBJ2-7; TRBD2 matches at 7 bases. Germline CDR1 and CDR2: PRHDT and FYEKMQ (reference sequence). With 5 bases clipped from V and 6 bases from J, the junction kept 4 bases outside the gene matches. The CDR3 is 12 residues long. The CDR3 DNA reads TGTGCCAGCAGCGGCGGGGGATCCGAGCAGTACTTC. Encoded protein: CASSGGGSEQYF.

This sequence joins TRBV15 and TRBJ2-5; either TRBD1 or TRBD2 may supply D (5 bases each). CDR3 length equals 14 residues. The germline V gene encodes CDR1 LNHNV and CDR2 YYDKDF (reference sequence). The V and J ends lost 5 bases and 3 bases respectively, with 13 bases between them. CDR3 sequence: CATSVGTLEETQYF. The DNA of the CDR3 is TGTGCCACCAGCGTCGGGACCCTGGAAGAGACCCAGTACTTC.

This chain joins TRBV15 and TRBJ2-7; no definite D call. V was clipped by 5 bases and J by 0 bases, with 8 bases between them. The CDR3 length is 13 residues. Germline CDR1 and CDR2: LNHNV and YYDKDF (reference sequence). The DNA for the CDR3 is TGTGCCACCAGCCCGCCGAGCTCCTACGAGCAGTACTTC. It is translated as CATSPPSSYEQYF. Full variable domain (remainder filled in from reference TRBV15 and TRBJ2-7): DAMVIQNPRYQVTQFGKPVTLSCSQTLNHNVMYWYQQKSSQAPKLLFHYYDKDFNNEADTPDNFQSRRPNTSFCFLDIRSPGLGDTAMYLCATSPPSSYEQYFGPGTRLTVT.

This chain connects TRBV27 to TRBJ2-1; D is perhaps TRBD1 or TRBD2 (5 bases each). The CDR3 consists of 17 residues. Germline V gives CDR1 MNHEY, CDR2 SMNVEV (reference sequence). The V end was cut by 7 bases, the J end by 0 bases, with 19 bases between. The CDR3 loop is CASKRGEHQFSYNEQFF. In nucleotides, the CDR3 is TGTGCCAGCAAACGAGGGGAACACCAGTTCTCCTACAATGAGCAGTTCTTC.